The 9 T cell receptor beta chains listed next were all sequenced from one sample in a study of T-cell memory formation after mild COVID-19. Using its own MiXCR run on the 5' RACE reads, TCRdb lists one record per CDR3 protein. This sample yields 400,000 to 500,000 distinct CDR3 sequences, of which about 19% are seen a single time; more than 8% belongs to the top ten. Source material: PBMCs or a T cell subset sorted from them (not recorded which). These receptors originate from an adult woman who had mild COVID-19 (a few samples of this study predate the infection). Cell type and time point are not known.

The rearrangement links TRBV10-3 to TRBJ1-1; D not certain. The germline V gene has CDR1 ENHRY and CDR2 SYGVKD. V shed 6 bases and J shed 1 base, with 12 bases lying between them. The CDR3 length is 14 residues. In DNA form, the CDR3 reads TGTGCCATCAGGGACGAGCGGGAGAACACTGAAGCTTTCTTT. Its protein product is CAIRDERENTEAFF.

The rearrangement joins TRBV24-1 to TRBJ1-2; D gene uncertain. V lost 2 bases to trimming and J lost 0 bases, with 6 bases between them. This CDR3 has 14 amino acids. Germline-derived CDR1 and CDR2 are KGHDR and SFDVKD. This chain's CDR3 is CATSDYTANYGYTF. Here the CDR3 DNA reads TGTGCCACCAGTGATTACACAGCTAACTATGGCTACACCTTC.

The chain has TRBV28 and TRBJ2-1; the D is unclear. V dropped 5 bases and J dropped 0 bases, with 8 bases sitting between them. The CDR3 is 14 amino acids. The germline V gene has CDR1 MDHEN and CDR2 SYDVKM. CDR3: CASSTPSSYNEQFF. The CDR3 region has the DNA TGTGCCAGCAGTACTCCCAGCTCCTACAATGAGCAGTTCTTC.

The V gene is TRBV6-2 or TRBV6-3, the J gene TRBJ2-7; D not certain. Deletions cut 6 bases from V and 0 bases from J, with 15 bases between. Germline-derived CDR1 and CDR2 are MNHEY and SVGEGT. The CDR3 covers 15 residues. The CDR3 protein is CASSPSADGSYEQYF. The CDR3 region has the DNA TGTGCCAGCAGCCCGTCCGCCGATGGCTCCTACGAGCAGTACTTC.

This chain uses TRBV3-1 with TRBJ1-1; D unresolved. The CDR3 runs 15 residues. Trimming pared 1 base from V and 0 bases from J, leaving 9 bases between. Germline-derived CDR1 and CDR2 are LGHDT and YNNKEL (reference sequence). CDR3 bases: TGTGCCAGCAGCCAAGGGGAGGGAATGAACACTGAAGCTTTCTTT. It is translated as CASSQGEGMNTEAFF. Full variable domain (remainder filled in from reference TRBV3-1 and TRBJ1-1): DTAVSQTPKYLVTQMGNDKSIKCEQNLGHDTMYWYKQDSKKFLKIMFSYNNKELIINETVPNRFSPKSPDKAHLNLHINSLELGDSAVYFCASSQGEGMNTEAFFGQGTRLTVV.

This clonotype was detected a few times. J is TRBJ1-2 and V is TRBV9, with 7 positions matching TRBD1. Germline CDR1 SGDLS, CDR2 YYNGEE. CDR3 length equals 14 residues. V lost 3 bases, J lost 4 bases, and 6 bases stayed unmatched. The CDR3 sequence is CASSERTGSYGYTF. The CDR3 nucleotides are TGTGCCAGCAGCGAGAGGACAGGTTCCTATGGCTACACCTTC.

This clonotype was found a few times. The J gene is TRBJ2-3, the V gene TRBV12-3 or TRBV12-4, with TRBD1 matching 8 bases. The CDR3 is 15 amino acids. Trimming took 6 bases from V and 0 from J; bases not matched to a gene: 5. In DNA form, the CDR3 reads TGTGCCAGCAGAGACAGGGGCGCTAGCACAGATACGCAGTATTTT. Translation gives CASRDRGASTDTQYF.

Written as DNA, the CDR3 is TGTGCCAGCAGTGAGGTGGGGGGAGGGTGGACGGGCTACACCTTC. Translated: CASSEVGGGWTGYTF. This chain connects TRBV6-1 to TRBJ1-2; D might be TRBD1 (5 bases). The germline V and J ends were trimmed by 3 bases and 8 bases, with 19 bases remaining between them. This CDR3 has 15 residues. CDR1 and CDR2 (germline): MNHNS, SASEGT.

This clonotype was seen a handful of times. This rearrangement joins TRBV2 to TRBJ1-5, with TRBD1 matching 8 bases. CDR1 is SNHLY, CDR2 FYNNEI, per germline. J lost 4 bases, V lost 4 bases, and 6 bases had no gene match. The CDR3 runs to 15 residues. In DNA, the CDR3 is TGTGCCAGCAGTGTGAGGACAGGGTTGAATCAGCCCCAGCATTTT. Translated, it gives CASSVRTGLNQPQHF.